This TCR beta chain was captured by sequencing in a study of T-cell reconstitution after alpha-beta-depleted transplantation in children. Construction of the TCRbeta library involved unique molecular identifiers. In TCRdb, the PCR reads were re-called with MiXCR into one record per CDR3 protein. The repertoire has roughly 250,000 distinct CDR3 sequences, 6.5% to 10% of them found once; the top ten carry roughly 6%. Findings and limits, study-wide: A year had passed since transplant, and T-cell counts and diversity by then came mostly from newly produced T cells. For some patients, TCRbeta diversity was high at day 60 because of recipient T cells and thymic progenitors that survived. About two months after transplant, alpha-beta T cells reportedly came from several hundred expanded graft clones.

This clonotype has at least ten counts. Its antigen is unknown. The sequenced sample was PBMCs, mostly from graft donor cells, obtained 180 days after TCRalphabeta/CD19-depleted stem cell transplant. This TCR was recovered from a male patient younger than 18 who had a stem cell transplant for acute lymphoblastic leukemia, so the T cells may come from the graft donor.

The CDR3 loop reads CASSLAVDSLNEQFF. In DNA form, the CDR3 reads TGTGCCAGCAGCTTAGCGGTAGATAGCCTAAATGAGCAGTTCTTC. The V and J genes are TRBV11-1 and TRBJ2-1; D gene unclear. V dropped 0 bases and J dropped 7 bases, with 13 bases sitting between them. Germline-derived CDR1 and CDR2 are SGHAT and FQDESV (reference sequence). The CDR3 runs to 15 residues.